The present T cell receptor beta chain was sequenced within a study of blood T cell repertoires in COVID-19. At the level of the study: Whether acute or convalescent, the COVID-19 samples came from the United States, Italy and Spain. From T cells, B-cell-depleted T cells, or PBMCs came the material, which was cDNA or gDNA.

In the original processing: Scientists estimated how many nucleated cells there were by amplifying reference gene primers. Measured with immunoSEQ multiplex PCR; TCRdb has only the in-frame clones, and not every one. That table furnishes V, J and clone size, whereas the DNA furnished D and trimming. This sample carries 85,000 to 130,000 clones, roughly 90% of them seen once, and the ten largest clones take 5% to 6.5%. Germline V CDR1 and CDR2: SNHLY, FYNNEI. CDR3 length equals 14 residues. Trimming removed 11 bases from V and 1 base from J, with 12 bases in between. The chain combines TRBV2 with TRBJ2-6, with D perhaps TRBD2 (5 bases). This TCR came from a human donor in a cohort sampled during active COVID-19. The sample consisted of peripheral blood. This CDR3 reads CAQLGSSGANVLTF. CDR3 DNA sequence: TGTGCCCAACTAGGGTCTTCTGGGGCCAACGTCCTGACTTTC.